One sample yielded the 6 T cell receptor beta chains listed below, sequenced in a study of beta chain features in type 1 diabetes. As every portion of the isolated RNA was reverse transcribed, the sequencing read expressed TCRB transcripts. Using immunoSEQ multiplex PCR, the repertoire was profiled, and TCRdb retains in-frame clones only, with some absent. The profile shows around 330,000 clones, 9.5% to 12% of them singletons. Sequencing was done on a sample of naive CD4+ T cells from blood. The receptors come from a young woman in good health.

The chain has TRBV11-2 and TRBJ2-5; D is perhaps TRBD1 (5 bases). Germline assignment: CDR1 SGHAT and CDR2 FQNNGV. The CDR3 is made up of 15 amino acids. Trimming removed 4 bases at V and 1 base at J, with 13 bases between. The CDR3 DNA is TGTGCCAGCAGCTCACTGACAGATATCCAAGAGACCCAGTACTTC. Its protein is CASSSLTDIQETQYF.

The CDR3 coding sequence is TGTGCCTGGAGTGTAGGGACAGACTATGGCTACACCTTC. This sequence encodes CAWSVGTDYGYTF. This chain links TRBV30 with TRBJ1-2; TRBD1 matches at 7 bases. V trimming: 0 bases; J trimming: 3 bases; junction bases outside the gene matches: 1. This CDR3 region has 13 residues. The germline V gene has CDR1 GTSNPN and CDR2 SVGIG (reference sequence).

The chain is built from TRBV13 and TRBJ1-1; D not certain. Trimming removed 5 bases at V and 8 bases at J, with 24 bases between. CDR1 PRHDT and CDR2 FYEKMQ come from the germline V gene (reference sequence). CDR3 size: 16 residues. The CDR3 loop is CASSRGAWGERVEAFF. As DNA, the CDR3 is TGTGCCAGCAGCCGCGGTGCCTGGGGTGAGAGGGTAGAAGCTTTCTTT. Looking up the rest from reference TRBV13 and TRBJ1-1 gives the full variable domain: AAGVIQSPRHLIKEKRETATLKCYPIPRHDTVYWYQQGPGQDPQFLISFYEKMQSDKGSIPDRFSAQQFSDYHSELNMSSLELGDSALYFCASSRGAWGERVEAFFGQGTRLTVV.

A word on this clone: The sample holds other DNA sequences that translate to the same CDR3. The chain carries TRBV7-3 and TRBJ2-3; TRBD2 agrees at 7 bases. CDR1 and CDR2 from the germline V gene are SGHTA and FQGTGA. The CDR3 covers 15 residues. Germline trimming cut 4 bases from V and 3 bases from J; bases unmatched to any gene: 7. The CDR3 loop reads CASSSSSGGTDTQYF. The CDR3 DNA is TGTGCCAGCAGCTCCTCTAGCGGAGGGACAGATACGCAGTATTTT.

This clone has a handful of counts. The V call is TRBV29-1, the J call TRBJ2-7; 7 nucleotides line up with TRBD2. Trimming took 7 bases from V and 2 from J; bases not matched to a gene: 11. The CDR3 extends over 14 amino acids. The V gene's germline CDR1 is SQVTM and CDR2 ANQGSEA. DNA of the CDR3: TGCAGCGCCACAACGGGGGGAGGGCCCTACGAGCAGTACTTC. This codes for CSATTGGGPYEQYF.

J is TRBJ2-7 and V is TRBV4-2; maybe TRBD1 (6 bases). Germline lookup yields CDR1 LGHNA and CDR2 YNFKEQ. V lost 0 bases, J lost 3 bases, and 9 bases lay in between. The CDR3 sequence is 14 residues long. In nucleotides, the CDR3 is TGTGCCAGCAGCCAAGACCGGGACAACTACGAGCAGTACTTC. Amino acid sequence: CASSQDRDNYEQYF.